The entry that follows covers one T cell receptor beta chain sequence. V was clipped by 6 bases and J by 2 bases, with 14 bases between them. This CDR3 contains 14 residues. From germline, CDR1 is MDHEN and CDR2 SYDVKM. These data come from a study of low-dose radiotherapy and immunotherapy resistance in tumors. About the study: Doses of 0.5 Gy per fraction every 2 weeks, totaling 6.5 Gy, went to Cohort 1.

Alpha and beta chains were covered, as first-strand cDNA relied on TRAV- and TRBV-specific primers. Both a constant-region primer and a V-primer adapter served to amplify TCRs across about 20 PCR cycles. Each CDR3 protein is one row after TCRdb ran MiXCR on the reads. The sample carries fewer than 110,000 distinct CDR3 sequences, about 20% recorded once. The time point denotes: after trial treatment. Described treatment: LDRT plus nivolumab, ipilimumab, low-dose cyclophosphamide and aspirin (RACIN trial). This sequence joins TRBV28 and TRBJ2-7; TRBD2 is a possible D gene (6 bases). The receptor was derived from a male donor with prostate cancer. The input for sequencing was PBMCs, taken after low-dose radiotherapy plus immunotherapy. The CDR3 sequence: CASRGIAVTYEQYF. Here the CDR3 DNA reads TGTGCCAGCAGAGGCATAGCGGTTACCTACGAGCAGTACTTC.